This is a list of T cell receptor beta chains from one sample in a study of response to subunit inactivated influenza vaccine. One entry per CDR3 protein results from TCRdb running MiXCR on the RT-PCR reads. The sample has more than 200,000 distinct CDR3 sequences; 12% are singletons. The input for sequencing was non-naive T cells sorted from PBMCs, taken 14 days before vaccination. The receptors derive from a man between 45 and 60 years old who received an inactivated influenza vaccine. Each CDR3 is given without its conserved first and last residue. The order of the fields is J gene, V gene, clone size, CDR3 protein. A clone size is listed for some rows: how often the clone was seen (once, few, many), or a class if it is expanded.

>TRBJ2-1|TRBV2|NA
ASSLGGQGYNEQF
>TRBJ2-1|TRBV5-4|NA
VTGGDMDNEQF
>TRBJ1-2|TRBV12-3/TRBV12-4|NA
ASSTTGSGYT
>TRBJ1-2|TRBV5-5|few
ASSLAAGTEYGYT
>TRBJ2-3|TRBV11-2|NA
ASRTNSAADTQY
>TRBJ2-1|TRBV20-1|NA
SAVNRGASSYNEQF
>TRBJ1-2|TRBV5-1|few
ASSAAEQGFYGYT
>TRBJ1-1|TRBV29-1|many
SARVRTGGTEAF
>TRBJ2-5|TRBV3-1|few
ASSNAAETQY
>TRBJ1-5|TRBV7-2|few
ASSFQGTGNQPQH
>TRBJ1-5|TRBV20-1|many
SARPGTGGRNQPQH
>TRBJ1-6|TRBV6-1|few
ASSPSGGGSYNSPLH
>TRBJ2-7|TRBV5-6|NA
ASSSTGYYEQY
>TRBJ2-3|TRBV5-1|many
ASSLDGLTDTQY
>TRBJ2-3|TRBV4-1|NA
ASSRDRYPTDTQY
>TRBJ1-2|TRBV7-9|NA
ASSSANPGYRYGYT
>TRBJ2-7|TRBV20-1|few
SARVNHRERGYEQY
>TRBJ2-7|TRBV2|many
ASKGTGAYEQY
>TRBJ1-5|TRBV29-1|few
SVRGQPQH
>TRBJ2-1|TRBV27|NA
ASNELSGSAYNEQF
>TRBJ2-5|TRBV6-2/TRBV6-3|few
ASRRGQGVQETQY
>TRBJ2-3|TRBV20-1|few
SARLTSGRADTQY
>TRBJ2-4|TRBV11-2|many
ASSFGLAGGQNIQY
>TRBJ2-5|TRBV7-8|NA
ASSLVPGTSGMQETQY
>TRBJ2-2|TRBV18|NA
ASSRLKDRELF
>TRBJ2-5|TRBV20-1|few
SARDTLAIRETQY
>TRBJ2-1|TRBV4-3|many
ASSQDMFRQF
>TRBJ2-1|TRBV3-1|many
ASSRSNEQF
>TRBJ1-3|TRBV4-1|NA
ASSQGTSSGNTIY
>TRBJ2-3|TRBV11-1|NA
ASSSKVRLAGVQGTQY
>TRBJ2-5|TRBV19|few
ASSISFGGGAIGETQY
>TRBJ2-7|TRBV7-2|many
ASSLAGDYEQY
>TRBJ1-2|TRBV15|NA
ATSRDFRRDRGFRYGYT
>TRBJ1-5|TRBV6-2/TRBV6-3|NA
ASRDRVDQPQH
>TRBJ2-3|TRBV6-5|NA
ASSYSPGTDTQY
>TRBJ2-1|TRBV12-3/TRBV12-4|many
ASSLRTGIYNEQF
>TRBJ2-1|TRBV20-1|many
SARGVGWSYNEQF
>TRBJ1-2|TRBV11-2|many
ASSFLGNRGYT
>TRBJ1-2|TRBV28|NA
ASSSPDRPGYT
>TRBJ2-5|TRBV6-6|few
ASSETAGGETQY
>TRBJ1-5|TRBV12-3/TRBV12-4|many
ASRAGVGQDFNQPQH
>TRBJ1-1|TRBV5-6|many
ASSSIGTEAF
>TRBJ1-2|TRBV6-2/TRBV6-3|few
ASDSLIPQGDGYT
>TRBJ2-5|TRBV24-1|few
ATMGRGRETQY
>TRBJ1-2|TRBV4-1|few
ASSQVSQGGYGYT
>TRBJ2-3|TRBV11-2|many
ASRPGTSGRTDTQY
>TRBJ2-7|TRBV5-4|NA
ASAPPPSSGRNYEQY
>TRBJ2-1|TRBV30|few
AWSARLAGRNNEQF
>TRBJ2-2|TRBV15|NA
ATSRDRQQGPGELF
>TRBJ1-1|TRBV7-9|few
ASSSVGQVATEAF
>TRBJ2-1|TRBV24-1|NA
ATSGAPPGNEQF
>TRBJ2-1|TRBV12-3/TRBV12-4|many
ASRRGASGDNEQF
>TRBJ2-1|TRBV6-1|NA
ASSALLPAVEQF
>TRBJ1-1|TRBV7-6|NA
ASSSGLRRFSTDTEAF
>TRBJ1-5|TRBV12-3/TRBV12-4|few
ASRATGYQPQH